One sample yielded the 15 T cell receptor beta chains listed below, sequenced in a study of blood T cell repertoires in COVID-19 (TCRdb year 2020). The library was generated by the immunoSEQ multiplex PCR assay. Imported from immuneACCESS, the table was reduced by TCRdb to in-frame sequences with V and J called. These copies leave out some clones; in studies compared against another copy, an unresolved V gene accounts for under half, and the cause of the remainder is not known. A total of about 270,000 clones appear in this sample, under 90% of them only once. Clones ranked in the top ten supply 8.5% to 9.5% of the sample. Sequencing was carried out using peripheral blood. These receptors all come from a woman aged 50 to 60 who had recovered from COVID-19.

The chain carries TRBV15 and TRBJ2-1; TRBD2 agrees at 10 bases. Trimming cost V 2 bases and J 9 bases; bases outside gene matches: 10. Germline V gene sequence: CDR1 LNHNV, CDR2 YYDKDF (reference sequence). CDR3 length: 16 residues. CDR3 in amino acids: CATSRNPGTSAAEQFF. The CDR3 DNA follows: TGTGCCACCAGCAGAAACCCAGGGACTAGCGCTGCTGAGCAGTTCTTC.

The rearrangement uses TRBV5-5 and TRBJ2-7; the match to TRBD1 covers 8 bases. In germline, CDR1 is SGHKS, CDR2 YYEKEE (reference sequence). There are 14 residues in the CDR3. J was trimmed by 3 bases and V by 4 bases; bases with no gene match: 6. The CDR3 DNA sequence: TGTGCCAGCAGCCAGGACAGGGTGGGCTACGAGCAGTACTTC. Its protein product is CASSQDRVGYEQYF.

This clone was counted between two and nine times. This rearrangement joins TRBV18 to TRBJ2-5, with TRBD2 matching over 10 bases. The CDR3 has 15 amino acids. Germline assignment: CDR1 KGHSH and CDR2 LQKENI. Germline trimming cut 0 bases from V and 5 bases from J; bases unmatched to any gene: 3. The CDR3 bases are TGTGCCAGCTCACCACCCCTAGCGGGGGAGGAGACCCAGTACTTC. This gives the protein CASSPPLAGEETQYF. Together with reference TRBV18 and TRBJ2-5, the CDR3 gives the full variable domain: NAGVMQNPRHLVRRRGQEARLRCSPMKGHSHVYWYRQLPEEGLKFMVYLQKENIIDESGMPKERFSAEFPKEGPSILRIQQVVRGDSAAYFCASSPPLAGEETQYFGPGTRLLVL.

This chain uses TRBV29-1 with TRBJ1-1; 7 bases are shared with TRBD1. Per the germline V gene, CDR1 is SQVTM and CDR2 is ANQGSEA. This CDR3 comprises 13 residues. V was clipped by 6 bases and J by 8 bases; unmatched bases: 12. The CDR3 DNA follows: TGCAGCGTAGAACAGGGGATAGGACAAGAAGCTTTCTTT. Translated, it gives CSVEQGIGQEAFF.

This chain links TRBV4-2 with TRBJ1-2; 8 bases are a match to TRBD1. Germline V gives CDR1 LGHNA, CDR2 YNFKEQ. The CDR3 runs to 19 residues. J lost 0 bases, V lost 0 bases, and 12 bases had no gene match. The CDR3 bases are TGTGCCAGCAGCCAAGATGGCCGGGCAGGGGGCGCCCCTAACTATGGCTACACCTTC. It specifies CASSQDGRAGGAPNYGYTF.

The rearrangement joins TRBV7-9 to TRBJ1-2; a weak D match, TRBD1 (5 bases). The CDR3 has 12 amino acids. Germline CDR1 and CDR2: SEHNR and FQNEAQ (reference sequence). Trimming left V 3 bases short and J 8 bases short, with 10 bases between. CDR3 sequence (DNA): TGTGCCAGCAGCTTGGGGGGTGGCGGCTACACCTTC. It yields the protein CASSLGGGGYTF.

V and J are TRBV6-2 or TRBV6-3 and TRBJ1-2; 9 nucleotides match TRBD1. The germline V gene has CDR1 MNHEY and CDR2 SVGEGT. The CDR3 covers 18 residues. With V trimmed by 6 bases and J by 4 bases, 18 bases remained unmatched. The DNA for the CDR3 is TGTGCCAGCAGCCGGGGGATGTTCCGGGACAGGGAGACCTATGGCTACACCTTC. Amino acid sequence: CASSRGMFRDRETYGYTF.

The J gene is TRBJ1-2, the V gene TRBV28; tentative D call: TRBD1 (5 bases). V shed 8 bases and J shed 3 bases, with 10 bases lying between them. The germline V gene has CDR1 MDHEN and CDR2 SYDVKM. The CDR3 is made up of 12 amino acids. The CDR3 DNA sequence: TGTGCCAGCTGGGAAGGGGACTATGGCTACACCTTC. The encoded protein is CASWEGDYGYTF.

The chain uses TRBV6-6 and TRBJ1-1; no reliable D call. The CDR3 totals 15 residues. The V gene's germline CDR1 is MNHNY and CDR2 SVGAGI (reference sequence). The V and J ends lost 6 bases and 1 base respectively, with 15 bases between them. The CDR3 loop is CASSRLNVRNTEAFF. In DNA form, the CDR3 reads TGTGCCAGCAGCCGCCTAAATGTGCGGAACACTGAAGCTTTCTTT.

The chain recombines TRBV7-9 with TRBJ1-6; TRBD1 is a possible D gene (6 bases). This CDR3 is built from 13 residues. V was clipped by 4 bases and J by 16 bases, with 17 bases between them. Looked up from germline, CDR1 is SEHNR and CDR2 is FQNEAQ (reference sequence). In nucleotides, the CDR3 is TGTGCCAGCAGCTCCATCGCGCAGGGGCTTCTCCACTTT. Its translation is CASSSIAQGLLHF. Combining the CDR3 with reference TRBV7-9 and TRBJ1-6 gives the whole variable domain DTGVSQNPRHKITKRGQNVTFRCDPISEHNRLYWYRQTLGQGPEFLTYFQNEAQLEKSRLLSDRFSAERPKGSFSTLEIQRTEQGDSAMYLCASSSIAQGLLHFGNGTRLTVT.

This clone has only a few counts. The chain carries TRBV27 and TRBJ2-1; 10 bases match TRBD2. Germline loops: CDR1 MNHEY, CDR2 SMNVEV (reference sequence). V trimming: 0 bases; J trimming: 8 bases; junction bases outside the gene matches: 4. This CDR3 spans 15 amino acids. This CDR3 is CASSLSLAGVDEQFF. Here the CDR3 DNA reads TGTGCCAGCAGTTTATCCCTAGCGGGAGTGGATGAGCAGTTCTTC.

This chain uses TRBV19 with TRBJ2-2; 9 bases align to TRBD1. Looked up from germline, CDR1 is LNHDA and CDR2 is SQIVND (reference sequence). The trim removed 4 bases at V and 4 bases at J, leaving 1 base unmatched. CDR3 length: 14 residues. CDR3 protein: CASSTTGGTGELFF. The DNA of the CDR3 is TGTGCCAGTAGTACGACAGGGGGCACCGGGGAGCTGTTTTTT.

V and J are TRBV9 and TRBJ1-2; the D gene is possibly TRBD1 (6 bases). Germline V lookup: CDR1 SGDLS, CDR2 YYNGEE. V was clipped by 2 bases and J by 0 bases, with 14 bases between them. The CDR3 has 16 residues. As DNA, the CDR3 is TGTGCCAGCAGCGTTCGGGACACTACCCCTAACTATGGCTACACCTTC. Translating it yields CASSVRDTTPNYGYTF.

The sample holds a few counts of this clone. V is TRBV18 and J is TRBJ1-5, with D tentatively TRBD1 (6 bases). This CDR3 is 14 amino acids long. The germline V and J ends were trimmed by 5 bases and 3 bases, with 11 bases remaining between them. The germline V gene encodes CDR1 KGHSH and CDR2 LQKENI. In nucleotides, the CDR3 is TGTGCCAGCTCATTGGGACAATACAATCAGCCCCAGCATTTT. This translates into CASSLGQYNQPQHF.

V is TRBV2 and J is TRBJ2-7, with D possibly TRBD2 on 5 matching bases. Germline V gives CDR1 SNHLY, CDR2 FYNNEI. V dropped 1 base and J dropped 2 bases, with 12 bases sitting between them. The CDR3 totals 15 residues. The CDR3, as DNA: TGTGCCAGCAGTGAAGTTTACGGGAAGACCTACGAGCAGTACTTC. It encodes CASSEVYGKTYEQYF.